This entry lists 8 T cell receptor beta chains sequenced from one sample in a study of blood T cell repertoires in COVID-19. Clones were sequenced by immunoSEQ multiplex PCR, and TCRdb holds only the in-frame ones, with some missing. This sample has 100,000 or so clones, with about 90% found just once. The sequenced sample consisted of peripheral blood. The receptors stem from a woman between 45 and 65 years old in a cohort sampled during active COVID-19.

V is TRBV11-2 and J is TRBJ2-1; 7 bases fit TRBD2. Trimming removed 7 bases from V and 7 bases from J; junction bases left unmatched: 10. Germline CDR1 and CDR2: SGHAT and FQNNGV. The CDR3 totals 14 residues. In DNA form, the CDR3 reads TGTGCCAGCAAATGGGCGGGAGTTTGGAATGAGCAGTTCTTC. This translates into CASKWAGVWNEQFF.

The rearrangement uses TRBV30 and TRBJ1-2; D is undetermined. This CDR3 has 12 amino acids. V lost 0 bases, J lost 4 bases, and 6 bases lay in between. CDR1 and CDR2 (germline): GTSNPN, SVGIG (reference sequence). The CDR3 bases are TGTGCCTGGAGTGTTAGTCCCTATGGCTACACCTTC. It encodes CAWSVSPYGYTF.

The rearrangement links TRBV24-1 to TRBJ2-1; D unresolved. Trimming removed 4 bases at V and 8 bases at J, with 8 bases between. The CDR3 is 12 residues long. Germline CDR1 KGHDR, CDR2 SFDVKD. The CDR3 DNA reads TGTGCCACCAGTGACTCGGTCCATGAGCAGTTCTTC. This translates into CATSDSVHEQFF.

The gene calls are TRBV5-1 and TRBJ1-1, with D possibly TRBD1 on 5 matching bases. Germline assignment: CDR1 SGHRS and CDR2 YFSETQ. The CDR3 is 16 residues long. The ends were cut back, 6 bases at V and 1 base at J, with 19 bases in the middle. The CDR3 here is CASTIGGGKQNTEAFF. Written as DNA, the CDR3 is TGCGCCAGCACCATCGGGGGTGGGAAACAGAACACTGAAGCTTTCTTT.

This chain uses TRBV5-1 with TRBJ2-7; 10 positions match TRBD1. The germline V gene has CDR1 SGHRS and CDR2 YFSETQ. The CDR3 covers 13 residues. The ends lost 3 bases at V and 7 bases at J; junction bases unmatched: 4. CDR3: CASSYGDRGEQYF. In nucleotides, the CDR3 is TGCGCCAGCAGCTACGGGGACAGGGGTGAGCAGTACTTC. Full variable domain (rest looked up from reference TRBV5-1 and TRBJ2-7): KAGVTQTPRYLIKTRGQQVTLSCSPISGHRSVSWYQQTPGQGLQFLFEYFSETQRNKGNFPGRFSGRQFSNSRSEMNVSTLELGDSALYLCASSYGDRGEQYFGPGTRLTVT.

The rearrangement uses TRBV7-2 and TRBJ2-1; D may be TRBD2 (7 bases). The CDR3 length is 15 residues. Germline V gene data show CDR1 as SGHTA and CDR2 as FQGNSA. Trimming removed 5 bases at V and 10 bases at J, with 21 bases between. The DNA of the CDR3 is TGTGCCAGCAGCAAGTCTCGGGGGGCCATACGGGAGCAGTTCTTC. The encoded protein is CASSKSRGAIREQFF.

V usage is TRBV28 and J usage is TRBJ1-2; D remains ambiguous. Germline V gene sequence: CDR1 MDHEN, CDR2 SYDVKM. The CDR3 is 15 amino acids. V lost 8 bases and J lost 3, with 19 bases in between. Here the CDR3 DNA reads TGTGCCAGCTCCCCTCCCTCGGGGTCTGACTATGGCTACACCTTC. Translated: CASSPPSGSDYGYTF.

The rearrangement joins TRBV28 to TRBJ1-4, with 8 bases that match TRBD1. Germline lookup yields CDR1 MDHEN and CDR2 SYDVKM. V shed 10 bases, J shed 8 bases, and the junction held 15 bases outside the gene matches. The CDR3 length is 15 residues. CDR3 protein: CATISGGSGGEKLFF. The CDR3 coding sequence is TGTGCCACCATTTCGGGGGGCTCAGGGGGCGAAAAACTGTTTTTT.